The 18 T cell receptor beta chains below come from one sample, sequenced in a study of T cell responses to AZD1222 COVID-19 vaccine (dated by TCRdb to about 2021). The sample's time point label is to be understood as: baseline before first vaccination. Libraries were made using the immunoSEQ multiplex PCR assay. Drawn from immuneACCESS, this table holds only the in-frame rearrangements with V and J called that TCRdb kept. Clones are partly lost; checked studies trace under half to an unresolved V gene and leave the rest unexplained. The sample table lists some 100,000 clones, about 88% of them with a count of one. The ten largest account for approximately 15% of the sample. The sample was peripheral blood, taken on day 0 of AZD1222 vaccination. The receptors stem from an adult in good health.

The chain recombines TRBV3-1 (or the pseudogene TRBV3-2) with TRBJ1-5; weak D call: TRBD1 (5 bases). Trimming removed 1 base from V and 3 bases from J, with 16 bases in between. This CDR3 is built from 17 residues. Looked up from germline, CDR1 is LGHDT and CDR2 is YNNKEL (reference sequence). CDR3 DNA sequence: TGTGCCAGCAGCCAAGGGGGGGATCTTTACGACAATCAGCCCCAGCATTTT. Translation gives CASSQGGDLYDNQPQHF.

The chain has TRBV12-5 and TRBJ1-1; no definite D call. Germline V lookup: CDR1 LGHNT, CDR2 FRNRAP. This CDR3 contains 13 residues. Trimming left V 2 bases short and J 6 bases short, with 10 bases between. The CDR3 region has the DNA TGTGCTAGTGGTTTGAGAGCAGGCGCTGAAGCTTTCTTT. Protein sequence: CASGLRAGAEAFF.

The chain employs TRBV6-5 and TRBJ1-1; possible D gene TRBD1, 5 bases. The CDR3 extends over 14 amino acids. The germline V gene has CDR1 MNHEY and CDR2 SVGAGI. V shed 2 bases and J shed 5 bases, with 12 bases lying between them. The CDR3 nucleotides read TGTGCCAGCAGTTACCCGCGCTCAGGGACTGAAGCTTTCTTT. It codes for CASSYPRSGTEAFF.

The genes are TRBV7-9 and TRBJ1-2; D remains ambiguous. Per the germline V gene, CDR1 is SEHNR and CDR2 is FQNEAQ (reference sequence). This CDR3 region has 15 residues. V lost 4 bases and J lost 8, with 20 bases in between. CDR3 in amino acids: CASSSRASEVRGYTF. The CDR3 DNA reads TGTGCCAGCAGCTCCCGAGCCTCTGAGGTGAGGGGCTACACCTTC.

This clone has just one count. This chain connects TRBV19 to TRBJ1-4; a possible D gene is TRBD1 (5 bases). CDR1 LNHDA and CDR2 SQIVND come from the germline V gene (reference sequence). CDR3 length: 14 amino acids. Trimming pared 5 bases from V and 5 bases from J, leaving 12 bases between. CDR3 nucleotides: TGTGCCAGTAGTCTGGGACTGACGAATGAAAAACTGTTTTTT. Translation gives CASSLGLTNEKLFF.

Comments on this clone: Distinct nucleotide sequences in the sample also encode this CDR3. CDR3 amino acids: CASSLTGNTEAFF. As DNA, the CDR3 is TGTGCCAGCAGTTTAACAGGAAACACTGAAGCTTTCTTT. This chain joins TRBV12-3 or TRBV12-4 and TRBJ1-1, with D possibly being TRBD1 (5 bases). The CDR3 covers 13 residues. The V gene lost 2 bases and the J gene lost 2 bases, with 6 bases spanning the gap.

The rearrangement uses TRBV6-2 or TRBV6-3 and TRBJ1-5, with D uncertain. The CDR3 is 11 amino acids. Trimming took 2 bases from V and 6 from J, leaving 2 bases between them. In germline, CDR1 is MNHEY, CDR2 SVGEGT. This CDR3 is CASSYPQPQHF. In DNA form, the CDR3 reads TGTGCCAGCAGTTACCCTCAGCCCCAGCATTTT.

CDR3 protein: CASSSTSGSMGEQFF. In DNA, the CDR3 is TGTGCCAGCAGCTCGACTAGCGGGAGTATGGGTGAGCAGTTCTTC. The J gene is TRBJ2-1, the V gene TRBV7-6, with 12 nucleotides matching TRBD2. The germline gives CDR1 SGHVS, CDR2 FNYEAQ. The J segment lost 9 bases and the V segment lost 4 bases, leaving 7 bases of the junction unmatched. The CDR3 sequence is 15 residues long.

The J gene is TRBJ2-7, the V gene TRBV7-9; D assignment may be TRBD1 or TRBD2 (5 bases each). Germline assignment: CDR1 SEHNR and CDR2 FQNEAQ (reference sequence). V lost 5 bases and J 2 bases, leaving 13 bases between the germline ends. There are 14 residues in the CDR3. For the CDR3, the DNA is TGTGCCAGCAGCGAAACCGGGACCCCCTACGAGCAGTACTTC. Protein: CASSETGTPYEQYF.

J is TRBJ1-4 and V is TRBV29-1, with D uncertain. Trimming shortened V by 5 bases and J by 6 bases, and 13 bases separated the two germline ends. Germline CDR1 and CDR2: SQVTM and ANQGSEA. This CDR3 is 13 amino acids long. The CDR3 sequence: CSVQRGPYEKLFF. CDR3 coding DNA: TGCAGCGTTCAGAGAGGGCCGTATGAAAAACTGTTTTTT.

The V gene is TRBV27, the J gene TRBJ1-2; no definite D call. Deletions cut 3 bases from V and 2 bases from J, with 7 bases between. This CDR3 is built from 13 residues. Germline V lookup: CDR1 MNHEY, CDR2 SMNVEV (reference sequence). CDR3 in amino acids: CASSFAGNYGYTF. CDR3 coding DNA: TGTGCCAGCAGTTTCGCGGGGAACTATGGCTACACCTTC.

The rearrangement joins TRBV30 to TRBJ1-1, with 7 bases identical to TRBD1. The CDR3 is 11 residues long. Germline values: CDR1 GTSNPN, CDR2 SVGIG (reference sequence). V dropped 0 bases and J dropped 12; count of bases not matched to a gene: 4. CDR3 sequence: CAWSVTGTTFF. CDR3 nucleotide sequence: TGTGCCTGGAGTGTGACAGGGACGACTTTCTTT.

J is TRBJ1-5 and V is TRBV7-9; a possible D gene is TRBD1 (6 bases). This CDR3 is built from 17 residues. CDR1 is SEHNR, CDR2 FQNEAQ, per germline (reference sequence). The V end lost 1 base, the J end lost 2 bases, and 15 bases lay between the germline ends. Written as DNA, the CDR3 is TGTGCCAGCAGCTTAGACGATGGGGGCAAGGGCAATCAGCCCCAGCATTTT. Translated: CASSLDDGGKGNQPQHF. Supplemented by reference TRBV7-9 and TRBJ1-5, the full variable domain reads DTGVSQNPRHKITKRGQNVTFRCDPISEHNRLYWYRQTLGQGPEFLTYFQNEAQLEKSRLLSDRFSAERPKGSFSTLEIQRTEQGDSAMYLCASSLDDGGKGNQPQHFGDGTRLSIL.

The chain joins TRBV30 to TRBJ1-5, with 8 bases lining up with TRBD1. Germline CDR1 is GTSNPN and CDR2 is SVGIG (reference sequence). This CDR3 has 15 residues. The V and J ends lost 1 base and 2 bases, in that order; junction bases with no gene match: 4. The CDR3 DNA reads as TGTGCCTGGAGTGCAGGGGGCATTGGCAATCAGCCCCAGCATTTT. Its translation is CAWSAGGIGNQPQHF.

The rearrangement uses TRBV7-7 and TRBJ2-2; 9 nucleotides line up with TRBD1. Germline values: CDR1 SSHAT, CDR2 FNYEAQ (reference sequence). J lost 4 bases, V lost 4 bases, and 4 bases had no gene match. This CDR3 spans 15 amino acids. The CDR3 region is CASSSGQGITGELFF. For the CDR3, the DNA is TGTGCCAGCAGCTCTGGACAGGGGATCACCGGGGAGCTGTTTTTT.

The rearrangement uses TRBV6-5 and TRBJ2-5, with D possibly being TRBD1 or TRBD2 (5 bases each). The CDR3 runs 14 residues. With 0 bases removed from V and 5 bases from J, the gap between germline ends came to 10 bases. Germline V lookup: CDR1 MNHEY, CDR2 SVGAGI. The CDR3 nucleotides are TGTGCCAGCAGTTACTCTGGGGGTAGGGAGACCCAGTACTTC. This gives the protein CASSYSGGRETQYF.

This clone was detected only a few times. The chain couples TRBV5-6 to TRBJ1-2; no clear D gene. Germline CDR1 reads SGHDT; CDR2 reads YYEEEE. The CDR3 has 14 amino acids. Trimming removed 4 bases at V and 2 bases at J, with 12 bases between. CDR3 in amino acids: CASSGTGRNYGYTF. CDR3 DNA sequence: TGTGCCAGCAGCGGAACGGGTCGAAACTATGGCTACACCTTC.

This clone showed up just once. The rearrangement links TRBV7-9 to TRBJ2-3; D remains ambiguous. This CDR3 has 12 amino acids. Germline values: CDR1 SEHNR, CDR2 FQNEAQ (reference sequence). Between the trimmed V and J ends, which lost 2 bases and 4 bases, there was a span of 4 bases. The CDR3 spells CASSLSPDTQYF. As DNA, the CDR3 is TGTGCCAGCAGCTTATCACCAGATACGCAGTATTTT.